This TCR beta chain was recovered during a study of blood T cell repertoires in COVID-19. The method was immunoSEQ multiplex PCR; TCRdb's version includes in-frame clones alone and lacks a portion of them. The sample lists approximately 440,000 clones; 80% to 95% were seen once. Clinical history as reported by participants underpinned cohort assignment. Resolution of symptoms, clearance, or two negative PCRs was present in recovered Cohort 3 donors. The sequence was collected from a young man who had recovered from COVID-19. The sample was PBMCs or T cells enriched from blood (not recorded which).

In nucleotides, the CDR3 is TGTGCCAGCAGATGGGGGCAGTACGGCGGTCAGCCCCAGCATTTT. Amino acids: CASRWGQYGGQPQHF. The rearrangement links TRBV2 to TRBJ1-5, with D maybe TRBD1 (6 bases). The germline CDR1 and CDR2 sequences are SNHLY and FYNNEI. CDR3 size: 15 residues. V was pared by 6 bases and J by 6 bases, with 18 bases between.